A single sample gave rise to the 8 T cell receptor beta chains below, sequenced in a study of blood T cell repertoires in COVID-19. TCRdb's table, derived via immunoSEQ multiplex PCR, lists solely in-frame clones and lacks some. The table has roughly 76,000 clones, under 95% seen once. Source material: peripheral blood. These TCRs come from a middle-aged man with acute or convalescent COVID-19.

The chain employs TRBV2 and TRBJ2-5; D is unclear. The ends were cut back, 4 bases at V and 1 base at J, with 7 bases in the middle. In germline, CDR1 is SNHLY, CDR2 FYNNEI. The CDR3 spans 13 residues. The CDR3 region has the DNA TGTGCCAGCAGTGTACAGCTCCAAGAGACCCAGTACTTC. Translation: CASSVQLQETQYF.

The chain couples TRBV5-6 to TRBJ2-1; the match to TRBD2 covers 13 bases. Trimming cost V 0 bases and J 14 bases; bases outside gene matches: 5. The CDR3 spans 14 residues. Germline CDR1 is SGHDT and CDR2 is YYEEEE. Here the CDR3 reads CASSLGLAGGLEFF. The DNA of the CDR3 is TGTGCCAGCAGCTTGGGACTAGCGGGGGGCCTAGAGTTCTTC.

CDR3 sequence: CASSLEGGRRRIGYTF. CDR3 in DNA: TGTGCCAGCAGCTTGGAGGGAGGGCGGAGGAGAATTGGCTACACCTTC. V gene TRBV5-6 combines with J gene TRBJ1-2, with D unclear. This CDR3 contains 16 residues. Trimming removed 0 bases at V and 7 bases at J, with 19 bases between. Looked up from germline, CDR1 is SGHDT and CDR2 is YYEEEE.

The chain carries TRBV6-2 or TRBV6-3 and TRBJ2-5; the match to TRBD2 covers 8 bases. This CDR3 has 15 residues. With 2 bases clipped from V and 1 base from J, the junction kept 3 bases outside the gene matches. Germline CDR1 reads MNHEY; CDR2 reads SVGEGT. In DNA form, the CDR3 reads TGTGCCAGCAGTTACCATCGGGGGGGCCAAGAGACCCAGTACTTC. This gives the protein CASSYHRGGQETQYF.

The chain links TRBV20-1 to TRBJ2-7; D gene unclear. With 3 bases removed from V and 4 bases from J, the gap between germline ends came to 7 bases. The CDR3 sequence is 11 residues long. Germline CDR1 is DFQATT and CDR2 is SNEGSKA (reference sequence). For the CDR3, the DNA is TGCAGTGCTAGGCGTCTTTACGAGCAGTACTTC. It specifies CSARRLYEQYF.

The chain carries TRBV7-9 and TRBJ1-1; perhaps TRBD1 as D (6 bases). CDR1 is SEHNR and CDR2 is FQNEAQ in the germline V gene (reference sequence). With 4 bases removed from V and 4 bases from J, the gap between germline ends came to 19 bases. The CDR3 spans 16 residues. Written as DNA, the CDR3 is TGTGCCAGCAGCTACTCGACAAGGGGGGGAAGCACTGAAGCTTTCTTT. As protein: CASSYSTRGGSTEAFF. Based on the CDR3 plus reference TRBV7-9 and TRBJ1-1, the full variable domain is DTGVSQNPRHKITKRGQNVTFRCDPISEHNRLYWYRQTLGQGPEFLTYFQNEAQLEKSRLLSDRFSAERPKGSFSTLEIQRTEQGDSAMYLCASSYSTRGGSTEAFFGQGTRLTVV.

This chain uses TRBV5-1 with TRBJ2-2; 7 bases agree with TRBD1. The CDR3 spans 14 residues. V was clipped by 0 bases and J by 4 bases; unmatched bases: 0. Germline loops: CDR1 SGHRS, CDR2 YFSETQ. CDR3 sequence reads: CASSLGQGTGELFF. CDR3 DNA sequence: TGCGCCAGCAGCTTGGGACAGGGCACCGGGGAGCTGTTTTTT. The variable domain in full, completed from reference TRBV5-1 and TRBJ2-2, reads KAGVTQTPRYLIKTRGQQVTLSCSPISGHRSVSWYQQTPGQGLQFLFEYFSETQRNKGNFPGRFSGRQFSNSRSEMNVSTLELGDSALYLCASSLGQGTGELFFGEGSRLTVL.

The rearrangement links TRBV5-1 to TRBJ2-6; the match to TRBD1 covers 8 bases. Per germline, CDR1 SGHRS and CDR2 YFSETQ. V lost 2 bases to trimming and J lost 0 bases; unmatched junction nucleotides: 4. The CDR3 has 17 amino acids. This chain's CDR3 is CASSFGTGNSGANVLTF. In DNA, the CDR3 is TGCGCCAGCAGCTTCGGGACAGGTAACTCTGGGGCCAACGTCCTGACTTTC.